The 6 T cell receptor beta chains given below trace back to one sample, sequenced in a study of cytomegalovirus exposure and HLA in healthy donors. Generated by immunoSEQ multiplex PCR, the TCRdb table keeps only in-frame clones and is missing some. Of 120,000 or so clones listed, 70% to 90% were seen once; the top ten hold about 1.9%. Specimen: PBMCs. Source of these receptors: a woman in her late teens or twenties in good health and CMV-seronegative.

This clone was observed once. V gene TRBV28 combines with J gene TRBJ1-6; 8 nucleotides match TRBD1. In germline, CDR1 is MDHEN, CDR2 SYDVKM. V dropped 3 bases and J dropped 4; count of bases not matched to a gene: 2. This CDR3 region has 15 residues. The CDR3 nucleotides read TGTGCCAGCAGTTTGAGGGACAGGTATAATTCACCCCTCCACTTT. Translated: CASSLRDRYNSPLHF.

The CDR3 reads CASSQDRYEQYF. CDR3 bases: TGCGCCAGCAGCCAAGATCGGTACGAGCAGTACTTC. The chain has TRBV4-1 and TRBJ2-7; D remains unclear. Germline CDR1 reads MGHRA; CDR2 reads YSYEKL. The CDR3 runs 12 residues. V lost 0 bases to trimming and J lost 4 bases, with 4 bases between them.

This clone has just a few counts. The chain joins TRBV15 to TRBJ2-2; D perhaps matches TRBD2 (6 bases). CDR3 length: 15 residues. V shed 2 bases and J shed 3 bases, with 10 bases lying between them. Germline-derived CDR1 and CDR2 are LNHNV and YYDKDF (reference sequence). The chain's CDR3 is CATSRWDSDTGELFF. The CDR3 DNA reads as TGTGCCACCAGCAGATGGGACTCCGACACCGGGGAGCTGTTTTTT.

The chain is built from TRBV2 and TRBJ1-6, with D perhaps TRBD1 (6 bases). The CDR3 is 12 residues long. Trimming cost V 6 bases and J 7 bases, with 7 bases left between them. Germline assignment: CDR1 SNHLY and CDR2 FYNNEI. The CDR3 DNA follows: TGTGCCAGCAGCAGGGGCAATTCACCCCTCCACTTT. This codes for CASSRGNSPLHF.

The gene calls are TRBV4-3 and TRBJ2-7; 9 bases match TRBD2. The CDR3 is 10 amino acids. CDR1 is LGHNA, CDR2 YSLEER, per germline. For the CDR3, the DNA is TGCGCCACCGAAGGGACTAGCCATTCAGTC. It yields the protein CATEGTSHSV.

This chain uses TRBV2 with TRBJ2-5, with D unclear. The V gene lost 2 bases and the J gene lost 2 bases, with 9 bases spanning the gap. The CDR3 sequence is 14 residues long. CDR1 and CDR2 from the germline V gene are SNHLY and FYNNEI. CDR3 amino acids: CASSESTIQETQYF. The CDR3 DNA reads TGTGCCAGCAGTGAATCTACCATTCAAGAGACCCAGTACTTC.